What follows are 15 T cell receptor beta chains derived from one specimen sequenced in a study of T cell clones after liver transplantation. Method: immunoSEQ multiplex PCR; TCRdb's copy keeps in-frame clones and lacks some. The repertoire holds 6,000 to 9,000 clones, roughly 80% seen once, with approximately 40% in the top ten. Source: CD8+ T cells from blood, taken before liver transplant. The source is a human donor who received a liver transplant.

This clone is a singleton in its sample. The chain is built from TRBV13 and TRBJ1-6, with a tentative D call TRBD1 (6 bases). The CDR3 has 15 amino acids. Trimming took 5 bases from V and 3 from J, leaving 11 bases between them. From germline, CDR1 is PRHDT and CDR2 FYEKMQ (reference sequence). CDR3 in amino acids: CASSRGQNYNSPLHF. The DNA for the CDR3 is TGTGCCAGCAGCCGGGGACAAAACTATAATTCACCCCTCCACTTT.

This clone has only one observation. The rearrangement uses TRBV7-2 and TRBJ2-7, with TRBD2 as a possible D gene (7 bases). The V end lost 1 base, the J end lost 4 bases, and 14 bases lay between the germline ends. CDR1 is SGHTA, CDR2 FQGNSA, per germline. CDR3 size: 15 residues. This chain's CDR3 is CASSLVGGANYEQYF. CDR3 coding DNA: TGTGCCAGCAGCTTAGTTGGGGGGGCGAATTACGAGCAGTACTTC.

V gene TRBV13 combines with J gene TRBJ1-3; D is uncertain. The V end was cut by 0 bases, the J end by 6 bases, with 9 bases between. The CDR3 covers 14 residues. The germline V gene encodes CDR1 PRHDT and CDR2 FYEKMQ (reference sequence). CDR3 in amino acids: CASSLGTTPNTIYF. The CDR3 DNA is TGTGCCAGCAGCTTAGGGACGACTCCAAACACCATATATTTT.

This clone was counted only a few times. CDR3 nucleotide sequence: TGTGCCAGCAGCGTACCAGGGGGCTCCGGGGAGCTGTTTTTT. Encoded protein: CASSVPGGSGELFF. V gene TRBV9 combines with J gene TRBJ2-2, with 8 bases that match TRBD1. J was trimmed by 6 bases and V by 1 base; bases with no gene match: 2. The CDR3 has 14 amino acids. Germline values: CDR1 SGDLS, CDR2 YYNGEE.

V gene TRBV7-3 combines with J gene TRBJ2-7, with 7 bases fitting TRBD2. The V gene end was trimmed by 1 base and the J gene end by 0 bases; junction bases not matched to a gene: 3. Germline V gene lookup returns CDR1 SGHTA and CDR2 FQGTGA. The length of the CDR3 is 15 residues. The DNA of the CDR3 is TGTGCCAGCAGCTTAAGGGAGGGCAGCTCCTACGAGCAGTACTTC. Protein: CASSLREGSSYEQYF.

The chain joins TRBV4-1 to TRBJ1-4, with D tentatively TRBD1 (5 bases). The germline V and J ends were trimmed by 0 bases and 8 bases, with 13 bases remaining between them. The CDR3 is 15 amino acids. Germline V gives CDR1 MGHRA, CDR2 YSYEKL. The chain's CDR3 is CASSQESRGGEKLFF. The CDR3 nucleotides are TGCGCCAGCAGCCAAGAGAGTAGGGGTGGGGAAAAACTGTTTTTT.

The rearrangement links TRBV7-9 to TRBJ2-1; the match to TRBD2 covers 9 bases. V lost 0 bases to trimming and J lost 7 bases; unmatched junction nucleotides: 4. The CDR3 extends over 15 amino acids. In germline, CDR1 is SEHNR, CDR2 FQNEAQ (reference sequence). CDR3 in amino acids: CASSLASGGWNEQFF. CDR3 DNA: TGTGCCAGCAGCTTAGCTAGCGGGGGTTGGAATGAGCAGTTCTTC.

CDR3 protein: CAARQGFDSDTQYF. Here the CDR3 DNA reads TGTGCCGCCAGACAGGGGTTTGACTCAGATACGCAGTATTTT. The chain carries TRBV10-3 and TRBJ2-3; 8 nucleotides align to TRBD1. In germline, CDR1 is ENHRY, CDR2 SYGVKD. The J segment lost 4 bases and the V segment lost 11 bases, leaving 11 bases of the junction unmatched. This CDR3 is 14 amino acids long.

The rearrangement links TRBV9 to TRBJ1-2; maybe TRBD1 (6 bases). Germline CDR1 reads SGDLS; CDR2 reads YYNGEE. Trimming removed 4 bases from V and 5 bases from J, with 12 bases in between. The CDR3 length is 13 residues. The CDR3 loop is CASSPAGTYGYTF. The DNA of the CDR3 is TGTGCCAGCAGCCCGGCCGGGACATATGGCTACACCTTC.

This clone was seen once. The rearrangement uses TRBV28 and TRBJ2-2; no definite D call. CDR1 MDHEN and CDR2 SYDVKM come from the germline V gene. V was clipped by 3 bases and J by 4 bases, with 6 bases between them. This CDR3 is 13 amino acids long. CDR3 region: CASSLTFTGELFF. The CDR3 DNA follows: TGTGCCAGCAGTTTGACTTTCACCGGGGAGCTGTTTTTT.

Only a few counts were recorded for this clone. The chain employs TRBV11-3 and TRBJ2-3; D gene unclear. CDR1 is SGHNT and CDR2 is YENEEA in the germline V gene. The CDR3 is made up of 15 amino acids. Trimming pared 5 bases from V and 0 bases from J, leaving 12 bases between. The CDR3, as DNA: TGTGCCAGCAGCCACTCGACAAATAGCACAGATACGCAGTATTTT. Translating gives CASSHSTNSTDTQYF.

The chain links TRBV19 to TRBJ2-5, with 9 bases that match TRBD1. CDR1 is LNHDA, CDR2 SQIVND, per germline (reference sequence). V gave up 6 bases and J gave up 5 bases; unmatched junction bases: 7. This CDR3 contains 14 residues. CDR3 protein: CASSPGQGWETQYF. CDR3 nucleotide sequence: TGTGCCAGTAGCCCGGGACAGGGATGGGAGACCCAGTACTTC.

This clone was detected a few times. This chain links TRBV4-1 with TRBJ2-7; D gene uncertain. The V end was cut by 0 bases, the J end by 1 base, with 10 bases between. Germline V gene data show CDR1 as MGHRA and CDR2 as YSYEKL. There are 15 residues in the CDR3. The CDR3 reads CASSQEMGDSYEQYF. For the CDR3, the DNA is TGCGCCAGCAGCCAAGAGATGGGCGATTCCTACGAGCAGTACTTC.

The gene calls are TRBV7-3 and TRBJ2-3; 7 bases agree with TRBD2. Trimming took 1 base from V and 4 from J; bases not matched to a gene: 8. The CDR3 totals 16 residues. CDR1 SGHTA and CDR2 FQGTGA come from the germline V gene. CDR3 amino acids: CASSLRLSGDPDTQYF. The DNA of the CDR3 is TGTGCCAGCAGCTTAAGATTAAGCGGGGATCCAGATACGCAGTATTTT.

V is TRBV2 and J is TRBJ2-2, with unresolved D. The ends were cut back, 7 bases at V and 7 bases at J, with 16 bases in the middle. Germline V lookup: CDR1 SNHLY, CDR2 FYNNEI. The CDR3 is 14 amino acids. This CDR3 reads CASTPITSVGELFF. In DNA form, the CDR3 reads TGTGCCAGCACCCCAATAACTTCGGTCGGGGAGCTGTTTTTT.